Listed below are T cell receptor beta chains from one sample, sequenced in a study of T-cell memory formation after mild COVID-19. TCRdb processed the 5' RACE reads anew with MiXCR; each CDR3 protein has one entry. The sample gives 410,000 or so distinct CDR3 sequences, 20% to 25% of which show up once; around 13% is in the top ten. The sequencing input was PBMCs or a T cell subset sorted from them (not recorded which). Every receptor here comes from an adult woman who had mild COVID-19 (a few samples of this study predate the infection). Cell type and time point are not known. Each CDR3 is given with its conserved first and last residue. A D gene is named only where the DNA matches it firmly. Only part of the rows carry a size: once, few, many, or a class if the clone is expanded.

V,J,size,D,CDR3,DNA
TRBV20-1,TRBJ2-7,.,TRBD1,CSAPRQDRVREQYF,TGCAGTGCTCCACGCCAAGACAGGGTGCGCGAGCAGTACTTC
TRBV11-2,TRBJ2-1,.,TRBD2,CASSSAGGPNEQFF,TGTGCCAGCAGCTCAGCGGGAGGGCCGAATGAGCAGTTCTTC
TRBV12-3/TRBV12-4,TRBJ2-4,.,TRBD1,CASRATGKNIQYF,TGTGCCAGCAGAGCGACAGGGAAAAACATTCAGTACTTC
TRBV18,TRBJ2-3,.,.,CASSYRVGDTQYF,TGTGCCAGCTCATACAGGGTCGGAGATACGCAGTATTTT
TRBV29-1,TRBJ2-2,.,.,CSVEVLGVGLTGELFF,TGCAGCGTTGAAGTTTTGGGGGTCGGGCTCACCGGGGAGCTGTTTTTT
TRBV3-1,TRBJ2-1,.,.,CASSQGGSSFF,TGTGCCAGCAGCCAAGGGGGGAGCTCCTTCTTC
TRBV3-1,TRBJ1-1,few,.,CASSQYGGAATEAFF,TGTGCCAGCAGCCAGTACGGGGGGGCGGCCACTGAAGCTTTCTTT
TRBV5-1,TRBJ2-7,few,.,CASSLDRTAWGEQYF,TGCGCCAGCAGCTTGGATCGGACGGCGTGGGGGGAGCAGTACTTC
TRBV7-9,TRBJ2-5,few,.,CASSLDTRQETQYF,TGTGCCAGCAGCTTAGACACCAGACAAGAGACCCAGTACTTC
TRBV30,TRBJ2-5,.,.,CAWSGETQYF,TGTGCCTGGAGTGGGGAGACCCAGTACTTC
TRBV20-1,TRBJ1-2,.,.,CSAGTGRLNYGYTF,TGCAGTGCTGGTACGGGACGGCTAAACTATGGCTACACCTTC
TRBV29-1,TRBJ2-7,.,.,CSVDTGKSYEQYF,TGCAGCGTAGATACAGGGAAATCCTACGAGCAGTACTTC
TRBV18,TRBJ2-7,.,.,CASSPMTSSYEQYF,TGTGCCAGCTCACCTATGACTAGTTCATACGAGCAGTACTTC
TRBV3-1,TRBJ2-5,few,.,CASSPTGVSGETQYF,TGTGCCAGCAGCCCGACCGGGGTGTCCGGAGAGACCCAGTACTTC
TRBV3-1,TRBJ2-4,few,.,CASSQAGLNIQYF,TGTGCCAGCAGCCAAGCAGGGCTAAACATTCAGTACTTC
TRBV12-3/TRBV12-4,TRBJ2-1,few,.,CASRPLGGVASEQFF,TGTGCCAGCAGGCCTCTTGGCGGGGTTGCCTCGGAGCAGTTCTTC
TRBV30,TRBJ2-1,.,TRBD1,CAWSVGTGRNEQFF,TGTGCCTGGAGTGTGGGGACAGGGCGCAATGAGCAGTTCTTC
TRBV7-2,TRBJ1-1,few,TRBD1,CASSLAMTGTGEAFF,TGTGCCAGCAGCTTAGCTATGACTGGGACAGGGGAAGCTTTCTTT
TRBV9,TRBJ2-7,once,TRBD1,CASSVEDRGDEQYF,TGTGCCAGCAGCGTAGAAGACAGGGGCGACGAGCAGTACTTC
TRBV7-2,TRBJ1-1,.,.,CASTRIGGARAEAFF,TGTGCCAGCACCCGTATCGGGGGGGCTAGGGCTGAAGCTTTCTTT
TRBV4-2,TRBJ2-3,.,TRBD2,CASSQDLAGESTDTQYF,TGTGCCAGCAGCCAAGATCTAGCGGGGGAAAGCACAGATACGCAGTATTTT
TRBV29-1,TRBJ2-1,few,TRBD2,CSAVGGGGNEQFF,TGCAGCGCCGTCGGGGGCGGGGGGAATGAGCAGTTCTTC
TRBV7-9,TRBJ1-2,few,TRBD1,CASSLGTGERNGYTF,TGTGCCAGCAGCTTAGGGACAGGGGAACGAAATGGCTACACCTTC
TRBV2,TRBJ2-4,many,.,CAVQPGLGAKNIQYF,TGTGCCGTACAACCGGGACTTGGAGCCAAAAACATTCAGTACTTC
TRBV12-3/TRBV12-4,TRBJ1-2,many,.,CASSPTGANYGYTF,TGTGCCAGCAGCCCGACAGGCGCTAACTATGGCTACACCTTC
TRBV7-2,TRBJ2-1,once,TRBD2,CASSLAKGLDSYNEQFF,TGTGCCAGCAGCTTAGCCAAGGGACTAGATTCCTACAATGAGCAGTTCTTC
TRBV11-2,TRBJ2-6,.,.,CASIRRDTSSGANVLTF,TGTGCCAGCATAAGGAGGGACACCAGCTCTGGGGCCAACGTCCTGACTTTC
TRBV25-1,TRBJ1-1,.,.,CASIPPFDGPMNTEAFF,TGTGCCAGCATCCCACCCTTTGACGGGCCGATGAACACTGAAGCTTTCTTT
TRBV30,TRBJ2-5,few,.,CAWSVNTVETQYF,TGTGCCTGGAGTGTTAACACAGTGGAGACCCAGTACTTC
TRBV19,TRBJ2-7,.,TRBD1,CASSAGTGYHEQYF,TGTGCCAGTAGCGCCGGGACAGGGTACCACGAGCAGTACTTC
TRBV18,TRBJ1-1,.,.,CASSPLGEVTEAFF,TGTGCCAGCTCACCGCTCGGGGAGGTAACTGAAGCTTTCTTT
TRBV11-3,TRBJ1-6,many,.,CASSPSPGRSIHF,TGTGCCAGCAGCCCAAGTCCGGGCCGATCAATCCACTTT
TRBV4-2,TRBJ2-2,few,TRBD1,CASSDRGPMNTGELFF,TGTGCCAGCAGTGACAGGGGCCCTATGAACACCGGGGAGCTGTTTTTT
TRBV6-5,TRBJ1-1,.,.,CASSVQPGVTEAFF,TGTGCCAGCAGTGTACAGCCGGGGGTCACTGAAGCTTTCTTT
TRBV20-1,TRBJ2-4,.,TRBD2,CSASRPLTSGSDIQYF,TGCAGTGCTTCCCGTCCGCTGACTAGCGGGAGTGACATTCAGTACTTC
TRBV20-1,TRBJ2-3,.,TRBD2,CSARGTLAGRNTDTQYF,TGCAGTGCTAGGGGGACCCTAGCGGGACGAAACACAGATACGCAGTATTTT
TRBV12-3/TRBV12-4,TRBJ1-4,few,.,CASTLGRGKGGEKLFF,TGTGCCAGCACCTTGGGTCGGGGGAAGGGAGGGGAAAAACTGTTTTTT
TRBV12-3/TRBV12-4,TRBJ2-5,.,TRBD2,CASSPPGTSGRTQYF,TGTGCCAGCAGCCCACCCGGGACTAGCGGGAGAACCCAGTACTTC
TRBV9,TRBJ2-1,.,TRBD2,CASSETSGRAGEQFF,TGTGCCAGCAGCGAGACTAGCGGGAGGGCGGGAGAGCAGTTCTTC
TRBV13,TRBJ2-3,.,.,CASSPRTDSSDTQYF,TGTGCCAGCAGCCCGCGGACGGATAGTTCAGATACGCAGTATTTT
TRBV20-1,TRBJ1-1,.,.,CSGPRDGNTEAFF,TGCAGTGGTCCTAGGGACGGTAACACTGAAGCTTTCTTT
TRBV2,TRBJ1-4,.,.,CATSRQLPPRADEKLFF,TGTGCCACATCCAGACAGCTACCGCCCCGCGCCGATGAAAAACTGTTTTTT
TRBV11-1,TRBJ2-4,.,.,CASIQTLPVTKNIQYF,TGTGCCAGCATCCAAACTCTTCCCGTAACCAAAAACATTCAGTACTTC
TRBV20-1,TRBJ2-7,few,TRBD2,CSAEPSSGPTYEQYF,TGCAGTGCTGAGCCCTCTAGCGGACCAACCTACGAGCAGTACTTC
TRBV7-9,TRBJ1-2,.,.,CASSPPLGVAYCTF,TGTGCCAGCAGCCCTCCCTTGGGGGTTGCCTACTGCACCTTC
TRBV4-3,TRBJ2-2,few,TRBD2,CASSQVSGQPLNTGELFF,TGCGCCAGCAGCCAAGTTAGCGGGCAGCCTCTGAACACCGGGGAGCTGTTTTTT
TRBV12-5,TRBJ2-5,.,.,CASGLVRKGKQETQYF,TGTGCTAGTGGTTTGGTAAGAAAAGGGAAGCAAGAGACCCAGTACTTC